The entry that follows covers one T cell receptor beta chain sequence. V lost 6 bases to trimming and J lost 1 base; unmatched junction nucleotides: 12. The germline CDR1 and CDR2 sequences are SQVTM and ANQGSEA. The CDR3 is 17 amino acids. The data belong to a study of blood T cell repertoires in COVID-19. Study-level background: Donors in the United States, Italy and Spain gave samples during acute or convalescent COVID-19.

Measured with immunoSEQ multiplex PCR; TCRdb has only the in-frame clones, and not every one. The sample has about 140,000 clones, 70% to 85% seen once. Material: peripheral blood. The origin of this receptor is a human donor in a cohort sampled during active COVID-19. The chain recombines TRBV29-1 with TRBJ2-1; TRBD2 agrees at 10 bases. CDR3: CSVAEFSSGSSYNEQFF. Written as DNA, the CDR3 is TGCAGCGTCGCCGAGTTTTCTAGCGGGAGTTCCTACAATGAGCAGTTCTTC.